The T cell receptor beta chain described here comes from a study of siplizumab effects on memory and regulatory T cells. Findings of the study overall: The suppressive capacity of proliferating Tregs from siplizumab cultures remained unconfirmed.

Note on this clone: The antigen remains undetermined.

V gave up 8 bases and J gave up 6 bases, with 14 bases separating them. This CDR3 spans 13 amino acids. The germline V gene encodes CDR1 SGHAT and CDR2 FQNNGV. The assay was immunoSEQ multiplex PCR, and TCRdb's table has in-frame clones only and misses some. The repertoire includes around 87,000 clones, 75% to 90% of them detected once, and around 14% sits in the top ten. J is TRBJ2-1 and V is TRBV11-2; tentatively, D is TRBD1 or TRBD2 (5 bases each). The source is a human donor in good health. Sequencing was done on a sample of CD4+ T cells sorted from blood. The CDR3 DNA follows: TGTGCCAGCGCGTCGGGGCTCCCCAATGAGCAGTTCTTC. Encoded protein: CASASGLPNEQFF.